This T cell receptor (beta chain) stems from a study of blood T cells in healthy people across ages. Regarding the study as a whole: There was a strong correlation between TCR beta diversity and naive T cell percentage.

A J-beta primer mix and a sample-barcoded 5' primer were used in a second PCR of about 7 to 12 cycles. MiXCR, run by TCRdb on the 5' RACE reads, gives a single entry per CDR3 protein. The table has 600,000 to 900,000 distinct CDR3 sequences, roughly 24% seen once. The sample holds a few counts of this clonotype. What it binds is not known. Donor samples were obtained from healthy Caucasian individuals from Russia, aged about 6 to 100. Germline values: CDR1 MNHEY, CDR2 SVGEGT. The V and J ends lost 4 bases and 1 base respectively, with 14 bases between them. CDR3 size: 16 residues. The data were also submitted as part of a second study, on T cells of mothers and their children. Per that study: A few mothers and their six children, all healthy Caucasians, donated. Slightly higher overlap, not significant, was seen in related mother-child pairs than in unrelated pairs.

This chain connects TRBV6-2 or TRBV6-3 to TRBJ2-4; D possibly uses TRBD1 or TRBD2 (6 bases each). This clonotype was obtained from a boy aged 5 to 17 in good health. Input material: blood. The CDR3 DNA reads as TGTGCCAGCAGTTCCGAGGGGGGCTGGGCCAAAAACATTCAGTACTTC. It yields the protein CASSSEGGWAKNIQYF.